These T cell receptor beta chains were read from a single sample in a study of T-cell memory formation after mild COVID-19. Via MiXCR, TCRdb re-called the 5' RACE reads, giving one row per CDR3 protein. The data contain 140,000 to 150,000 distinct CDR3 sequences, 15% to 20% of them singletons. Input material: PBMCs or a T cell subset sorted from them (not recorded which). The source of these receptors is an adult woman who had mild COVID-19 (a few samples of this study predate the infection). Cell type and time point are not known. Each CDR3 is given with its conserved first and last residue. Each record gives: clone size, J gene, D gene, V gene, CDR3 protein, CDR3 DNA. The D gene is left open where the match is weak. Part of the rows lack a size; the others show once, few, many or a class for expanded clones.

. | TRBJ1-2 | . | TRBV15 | CATSRGGGNANYGYTF | TGTGCCACCAGCAGAGGAGGGGGGAACGCTAACTATGGCTACACCTTC
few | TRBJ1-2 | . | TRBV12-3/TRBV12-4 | CASSSSLGSWGYTF | TGTGCCAGCAGTTCCTCCTTGGGCAGCTGGGGCTACACCTTC
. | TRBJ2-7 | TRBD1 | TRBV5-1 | CASSLFGTGDEQYF | TGCGCCAGCAGCCTATTCGGGACAGGGGACGAGCAGTACTTC
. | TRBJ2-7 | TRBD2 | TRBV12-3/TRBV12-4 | CASNLRGFTYEQYF | TGTGCCAGCAACCTGCGGGGGTTCACCTACGAGCAGTACTTC
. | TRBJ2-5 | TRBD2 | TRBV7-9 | CASSFGRGGGPKQETQYF | TGTGCCAGCAGCTTTGGGAGGGGCGGGGGGCCCAAACAAGAGACCCAGTACTTC
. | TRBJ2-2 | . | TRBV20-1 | CSASGALTSGELFF | TGCAGTGCTTCCGGGGCCTTGACGTCCGGGGAGCTGTTTTTT
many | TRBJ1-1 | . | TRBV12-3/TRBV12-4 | CASSLAENTEAFF | TGTGCCAGCAGTTTAGCAGAGAACACTGAAGCTTTCTTT
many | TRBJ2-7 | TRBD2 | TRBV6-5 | CASRRGRGGTYEQYF | TGTGCCAGCCGTAGAGGGCGGGGGGGGACCTACGAGCAGTACTTC
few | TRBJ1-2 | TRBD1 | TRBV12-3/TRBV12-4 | CASSRTGYGYTF | TGTGCCAGCAGCAGGACAGGCTATGGCTACACCTTC
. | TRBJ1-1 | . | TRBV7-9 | CASSSTSAGKVTEAFF | TGTGCCAGCAGCTCCACTTCGGCGGGGAAGGTCACTGAAGCTTTCTTT
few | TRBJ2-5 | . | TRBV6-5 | CASNPPKGTQYF | TGTGCCAGCAACCCACCAAAGGGGACCCAGTACTTC
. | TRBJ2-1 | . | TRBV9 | CASSALLSSDRQFF | TGTGCCAGCAGCGCCCTTCTGTCGAGTGATCGGCAGTTCTTC
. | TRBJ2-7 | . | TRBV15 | CATSRQGSGQYF | TGTGCCACCAGCAGGCAGGGATCCGGGCAGTACTTC
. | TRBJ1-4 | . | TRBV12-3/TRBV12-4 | CASSSRGIGPQKLFF | TGTGCCAGCAGTTCTCGGGGGATTGGACCCCAGAAACTGTTTTTT
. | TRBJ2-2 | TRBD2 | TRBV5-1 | CASSLAGGGRGTGELFF | TGCGCCAGCAGCTTGGCCGGTGGCGGGAGAGGCACCGGGGAGCTGTTTTTT
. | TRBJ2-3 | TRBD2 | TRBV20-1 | CSASGGAGTDTQYF | TGCAGTGCTAGCGGGGGGGCCGGCACAGATACGCAGTATTTT
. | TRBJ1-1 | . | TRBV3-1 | CASSQGNLPAEAFF | TGTGCCAGCAGCCAAGGGAACCTACCGGCTGAAGCTTTCTTT
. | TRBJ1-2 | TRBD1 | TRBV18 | CASSPRETGVSYGYTF | TGTGCCAGCTCACCACGCGAGACAGGGGTATCCTATGGCTACACCTTC
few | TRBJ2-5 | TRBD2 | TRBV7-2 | CASSLARGSGVETQYF | TGTGCCAGCAGCTTAGCGCGAGGTAGCGGGGTAGAGACCCAGTACTTC
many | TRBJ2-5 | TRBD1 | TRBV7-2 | CASSFDRGETQYF | TGTGCCAGCAGCTTCGACAGGGGAGAGACCCAGTACTTC
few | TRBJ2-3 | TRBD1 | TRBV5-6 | CASRYTGTGGFTDTQYF | TGTGCCAGCAGATATACCGGGACAGGGGGGTTCACAGATACGCAGTATTTT
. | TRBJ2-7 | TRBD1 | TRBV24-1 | CATSGGQGYEQYF | TGTGCCACCAGCGGCGGACAGGGGTACGAGCAGTACTTC
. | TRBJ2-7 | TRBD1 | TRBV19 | CASTHGTGGNYEQYF | TGTGCCAGTACTCATGGCACAGGGGGCAACTACGAGCAGTACTTC
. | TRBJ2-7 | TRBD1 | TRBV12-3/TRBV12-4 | CASSFSGWRTGPSYEQYF | TGTGCCAGCAGTTTTAGTGGGTGGAGGACAGGGCCCTCCTACGAGCAGTACTTC
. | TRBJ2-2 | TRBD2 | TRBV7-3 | CASSPSGVLMGSGELFF | TGTGCCAGCAGCCCAAGCGGGGTATTAATGGGTTCCGGGGAGCTGTTTTTT
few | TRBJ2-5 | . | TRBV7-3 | CASSLSALETQYF | TGTGCCAGCAGCCTTTCCGCGTTAGAGACCCAGTACTTC
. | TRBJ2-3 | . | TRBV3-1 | CASSQNPGASTDTQYF | TGTGCCAGCAGCCAAAATCCAGGGGCTAGCACAGATACGCAGTATTTT
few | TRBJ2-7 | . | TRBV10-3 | CAISDSLSGQYF | TGTGCCATCAGTGATTCCCTCTCTGGGCAGTACTTC
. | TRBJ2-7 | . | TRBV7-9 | CASSLSGATYEQYF | TGTGCCAGCAGCTTGTCGGGAGCTACCTACGAGCAGTACTTC
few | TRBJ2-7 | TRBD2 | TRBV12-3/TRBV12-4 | CASSSQRGTTYEQYF | TGTGCCAGCAGTTCACAGCGGGGGACTACCTACGAGCAGTACTTC
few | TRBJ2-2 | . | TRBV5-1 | CASSLAPGEGAGELFF | TGCGCCAGCAGCTTGGCCCCTGGTGAGGGTGCCGGGGAGCTGTTTTTT
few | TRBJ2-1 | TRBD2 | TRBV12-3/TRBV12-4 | CASSHRAGMSYYEQFF | TGTGCCAGCAGCCATCGAGCGGGAATGTCTTACTATGAGCAGTTCTTC
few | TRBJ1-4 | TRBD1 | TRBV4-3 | CASSPDWRQGTKLFF | TGCGCCAGCAGCCCAGATTGGAGACAGGGGACTAAACTGTTTTTT
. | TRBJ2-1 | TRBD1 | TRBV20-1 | CSARDGRTGAYEQFF | TGCAGTGCTAGAGATGGTCGGACAGGGGCCTATGAGCAGTTCTTC
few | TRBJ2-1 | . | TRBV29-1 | CSVDEAVNEQFF | TGCAGCGTTGACGAAGCGGTAAATGAGCAGTTCTTC
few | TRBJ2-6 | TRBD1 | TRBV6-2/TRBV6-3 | CASSRTGGANVLTF | TGTGCCAGCAGTCGGACAGGTGGGGCCAACGTCCTGACTTTC
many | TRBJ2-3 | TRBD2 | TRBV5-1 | CASSIRTSLDTQYF | TGCGCCAGCAGCATCCGGACTAGTCTAGATACGCAGTATTTT
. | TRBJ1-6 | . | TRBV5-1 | CASSFYGRYNSPLHF | TGCGCCAGCAGCTTCTACGGACGCTATAATTCACCCCTCCACTTT
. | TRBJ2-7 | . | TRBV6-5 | CASSHPTGTIRIPYEQYF | TGTGCCAGCAGTCACCCGACAGGAACCATACGAATCCCCTACGAGCAGTACTTC
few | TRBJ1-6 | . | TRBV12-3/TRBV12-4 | CASSSGSNSPLHF | TGTGCCAGCAGCTCAGGGAGTAATTCACCCCTCCACTTT
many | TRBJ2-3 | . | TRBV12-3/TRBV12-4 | CASSFPVPEANTQYF | TGTGCCAGCAGTTTCCCCGTCCCGGAGGCAAATACGCAGTATTTT
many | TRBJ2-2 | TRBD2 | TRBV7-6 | CASSPSGYTGELFF | TGTGCCAGCAGTCCTAGCGGGTATACCGGGGAGCTGTTTTTT
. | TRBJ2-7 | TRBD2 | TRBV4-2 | CASSQDGGRGAFWEQYF | TGTGCCAGCAGCCAAGACGGCGGGAGGGGGGCCTTTTGGGAGCAGTACTTC
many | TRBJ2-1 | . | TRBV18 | CASSPGRRGYNEQFF | TGTGCCAGCTCACCGGGACGGCGAGGATACAATGAGCAGTTCTTC
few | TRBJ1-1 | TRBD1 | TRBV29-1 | CSVEQGVVEAFF | TGCAGCGTTGAACAGGGGGTAGTTGAAGCTTTCTTT
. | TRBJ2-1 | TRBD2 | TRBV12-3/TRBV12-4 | CASSLRESYNEQFF | TGTGCCAGCAGTTTGCGGGAGTCCTACAATGAGCAGTTCTTC
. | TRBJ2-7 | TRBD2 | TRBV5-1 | CASSLDGRSYEQYF | TGCGCCAGCAGCTTGGACGGGAGGTCCTACGAGCAGTACTTC
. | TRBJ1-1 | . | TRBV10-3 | CAISEKGQENTEAFF | TGTGCCATCAGTGAAAAGGGGCAGGAGAACACTGAAGCTTTCTTT